The clone carrying this T cell receptor (beta chain) was counted a single time. The antigen remains unidentified. Treatment specified: approximately 9-day PBMC culture with coronavirus spike peptide pools or control peptides (ViraFEST assay). US Alpha, Beta and Delta variants postdated the positive PCR dates, which ran from March to December 2020. At the Johns Hopkins FTIC core, DNA taken from cultured CD4+ T cells was sequenced by way of the Oncomine TCR Beta short-read assay. TCRdb re-called the PCR reads with MiXCR, one entry per CDR3 protein. The table lists 11,000 or so distinct CDR3 sequences, around 66% of them singletons. The sample comes from a study of vaccination and CD4 T cells after COVID-19. Study at large: No peptide, an HIV-1 Nef pool, or a CEFX pool was what each control culture received.

V was pared by 6 bases and J by 4 bases, with 16 bases of the junction left unmatched. CDR1 is DFQATT, CDR2 SNEGSKA, per germline (reference sequence). The CDR3 spans 16 residues. The rearrangement links TRBV20-1 to TRBJ2-7; 9 nucleotides match TRBD2. Sequencing was carried out using CD4+ T cells from blood, cultured in vitro. The sequence was obtained from a human donor who had recovered from COVID-19. The CDR3: CSAGSLAGTSIYEQYF. The CDR3 coding sequence is TGCAGTGCGGGCTCCCTGGCGGGGACTAGCATATACGAGCAGTACTTC.